This TCR beta chain comes out of a study of blood T cell repertoires in COVID-19. Whole-study context: The United States, Italy and Spain supplied acute and convalescent COVID-19 samples.

The CDR3 is made up of 15 amino acids. Germline assignment: CDR1 SGHRS and CDR2 YFSETQ. V was cut by 0 bases and J by 5 bases, with 11 bases left in between. Clones were sequenced by immunoSEQ multiplex PCR, and TCRdb holds only the in-frame ones, with some missing. In the table there are hundreds of thousands of clones, around 84% of which are singletons. Sequenced material: PBMCs or T cells enriched from blood (not recorded which). This receptor was identified in a man between 35 and 55 years old who had been exposed to COVID-19. The chain is built from TRBV5-1 and TRBJ2-2, with D possibly being TRBD1 (5 bases). The CDR3 sequence is CASSLALRGTGELFF. In nucleotides, the CDR3 is TGCGCCAGCAGCTTGGCACTAAGGGGTACCGGGGAGCTGTTTTTT.